This TCR beta chain was identified during a study of metastatic and nonmetastatic thyroid tumors. TCRdb re-analyzed the PCR reads through MiXCR. Here the sample spans roughly 30,000 clones, over 15% being singletons. This CDR3 comprises 18 residues. From germline, CDR1 is LGHNA and CDR2 YSLEER. The V segment lost 4 bases and the J segment 0 bases; nucleotides outside the gene matches: 9. In its sample, this clone was seen many times. Its antigen is not known. Before thyroid surgery, none of the patients had received any treatment. Broader study findings: In blood and tumor, TCR beta diversity was reportedly significantly higher in malignant thyroid tumors than in benign nodules.

This chain joins TRBV4-3 and TRBJ2-3; 11 bases are shared with TRBD2. Sequenced input: blood. This TCR came from a female donor with papillary thyroid cancer or a benign thyroid nodule (not recorded which). Some clones in this sample may be carry-over from other donors' samples. Written as DNA, the CDR3 is TGCGCCAGCAGCCCCTCCCTCTCTAGCGGGGGGAGCACAGATACGCAGTATTTT. Amino acids: CASSPSLSSGGSTDTQYF.